One and the same sample provided the 26 T cell receptor beta chains below, sequenced in a study of hypomethylating agent response in myelodysplastic syndrome. Sequenced by immunoSEQ multiplex PCR; TCRdb stores in-frame clones only, minus some. The sample has 6,000 or so clones, approximately 84% seen once. The sample in question was bone marrow, obtained before or after starting hypomethylating agent treatment for myelodysplastic syndrome (not recorded which). All receptors come from a human donor with myelodysplastic syndrome.

The chain joins TRBV5-1 to TRBJ1-4; a possible D gene is TRBD1 (6 bases). Germline loops: CDR1 SGHRS, CDR2 YFSETQ. The CDR3 length is 15 residues. V was cut by 0 bases and J by 6 bases, with 12 bases left in between. CDR3 in DNA: TGCGCCAGCAGCTTGGATGGGGGCGGGGATGAAAAACTGTTTTTT. Residues: CASSLDGGGDEKLFF.

The chain is built from TRBV11-2 and TRBJ1-6, with 8 bases matching TRBD1. This CDR3 has 13 residues. V trimming: 5 bases; J trimming: 9 bases; junction bases outside the gene matches: 3. CDR1 is SGHAT, CDR2 FQNNGV, per germline. CDR3 loop: CASSPDRGSPLHF. CDR3 nucleotide sequence: TGTGCCAGCAGCCCCGACAGGGGTTCACCCCTCCACTTT. Combining the CDR3 with reference TRBV11-2 and TRBJ1-6 gives the whole variable domain EAGVAQSPRYKIIEKRQSVAFWCNPISGHATLYWYQQILGQGPKLLIQFQNNGVVDDSQLPKDRFSAERLKGVDSTLKIQPAKLEDSAVYLCASSPDRGSPLHFGNGTRLTVT.

The V gene is TRBV6-1, the J gene TRBJ1-1; D not certain. Per germline, CDR1 MNHNS and CDR2 SASEGT. V was clipped by 10 bases and J by 0 bases, with 12 bases between them. The CDR3 is 13 residues long. Here the CDR3 DNA reads TGTGCCATAAAAGGACGGTTGAACACTGAAGCTTTCTTT. This codes for CAIKGRLNTEAFF.

The chain is built from TRBV9 and TRBJ1-1; D is undetermined. Trimming shortened V by 4 bases and J by 4 bases, and 2 bases separated the two germline ends. CDR1 and CDR2 from the germline V gene are SGDLS and YYNGEE. This CDR3 has 10 amino acids. The CDR3, as DNA: TGTGCCAGCAGCATCACTGAAGCTTTCTTT. It translates to CASSITEAFF. The whole variable domain, filled in from reference TRBV9 and TRBJ1-1, reads DSGVTQTPKHLITATGQRVTLRCSPRSGDLSVYWYQQSLDQGLQFLIQYYNGEERAKGNILERFSAQQFPDLHSELNLSSLELGDSALYFCASSITEAFFGQGTRLTVV.

V and J are TRBV7-9 and TRBJ1-2; D call uncertain. V shed 2 bases and J shed 5 bases, with 9 bases lying between them. The CDR3 is made up of 13 amino acids. Germline-derived CDR1 and CDR2 are SEHNR and FQNEAQ (reference sequence). CDR3 nucleotide sequence: TGTGCCAGCAGCTTACCCAATGGGTATGGCTACACCTTC. It encodes CASSLPNGYGYTF.

V and J are TRBV7-9 and TRBJ2-5; 8 nucleotides match TRBD2. Germline CDR1 is SEHNR and CDR2 is FQNEAQ (reference sequence). The ends lost 3 bases at V and 4 bases at J; junction bases unmatched: 7. This CDR3 is 15 amino acids long. CDR3 protein: CASSFNAGGTETQYF. In nucleotides, the CDR3 is TGTGCCAGCAGCTTCAACGCGGGAGGAACAGAGACCCAGTACTTC.

V and J are TRBV11-2 and TRBJ2-2, with D tentatively TRBD1 (5 bases). This CDR3 has 15 amino acids. CDR1 and CDR2 (germline): SGHAT, FQNNGV. V gave up 1 base and J gave up 5 bases, with 11 bases separating them. In DNA, the CDR3 is TGTGCCAGCAGCTTAGTCAGGTCAGGGACCGGGGAGCTGTTTTTT. Translation: CASSLVRSGTGELFF. The full variable domain, in which reference TRBV11-2 and TRBJ2-2 provide the parts outside the CDR3, is EAGVAQSPRYKIIEKRQSVAFWCNPISGHATLYWYQQILGQGPKLLIQFQNNGVVDDSQLPKDRFSAERLKGVDSTLKIQPAKLEDSAVYLCASSLVRSGTGELFFGEGSRLTVL.

The rearrangement uses TRBV18 and TRBJ2-5, with D hard to call. The V gene lost 1 base and the J gene lost 5 bases, with 11 bases spanning the gap. The germline V gene encodes CDR1 KGHSH and CDR2 LQKENI. This CDR3 comprises 14 residues. The CDR3 spells CASSPQGWAETQYF. CDR3 nucleotide sequence: TGTGCCAGCTCACCACAGGGCTGGGCGGAGACCCAGTACTTC. The variable domain in full, completed from reference TRBV18 and TRBJ2-5, reads NAGVMQNPRHLVRRRGQEARLRCSPMKGHSHVYWYRQLPEEGLKFMVYLQKENIIDESGMPKERFSAEFPKEGPSILRIQQVVRGDSAAYFCASSPQGWAETQYFGPGTRLLVL.

The chain is built from TRBV18 and TRBJ1-6; D unresolved. Trimming pared 3 bases from V and 5 bases from J, leaving 14 bases between. Germline-derived CDR1 and CDR2 are KGHSH and LQKENI. The CDR3 has 16 residues. CDR3 in amino acids: CASSPASTVNNSPLHF. The CDR3 nucleotides read TGTGCCAGCTCACCGGCGTCAACAGTGAATAATTCACCCCTCCACTTT.

This CDR3 is CAWSRAKTEAFF. The CDR3 bases are TGTGCCTGGAGTAGGGCCAAGACTGAAGCTTTCTTT. This chain joins TRBV30 and TRBJ1-1; D is uncertain. The V end was cut by 2 bases, the J end by 5 bases, with 9 bases between. The germline gives CDR1 GTSNPN, CDR2 SVGIG (reference sequence). The CDR3 has 12 residues.

This chain connects TRBV2 to TRBJ2-5, with unresolved D. V was clipped by 6 bases and J by 8 bases, with 13 bases between them. The germline gives CDR1 SNHLY, CDR2 FYNNEI. This CDR3 region has 12 residues. For the CDR3, the DNA is TGTGCCAGCAGGACGGGCCAAGTTACCCAGTACTTC. Translation gives CASRTGQVTQYF. Combining the CDR3 with reference TRBV2 and TRBJ2-5 gives the whole variable domain EPEVTQTPSHQVTQMGQEVILRCVPISNHLYFYWYRQILGQKVEFLVSFYNNEISEKSEIFDDQFSVERPDGSNFTLKIRSTKLEDSAMYFCASRTGQVTQYFGPGTRLLVL.

This clone was recorded once. The chain joins TRBV6-1 to TRBJ2-7, with 10 positions matching TRBD2. V was pared by 0 bases and J by 6 bases, with 20 bases of the junction left unmatched. The CDR3 runs to 20 residues. Germline-derived CDR1 and CDR2 are MNHNS and SASEGT. The CDR3 DNA is TGTGCCAGCAGTGAAGCGGGACCCGGGATAGCGGGGGGATTAAGCCTCGAGCAGTACGTC. Amino acid sequence: CASSEAGPGIAGGLSLEQYV.

The rearrangement uses TRBV5-1 and TRBJ2-1; D is possibly TRBD1 (7 bases). The CDR3 is made up of 15 amino acids. In germline, CDR1 is SGHRS, CDR2 YFSETQ. V was shortened by 0 bases and J by 3 bases, with 10 bases between the two germline ends. The CDR3 reads CASSLGGDSYNEQFF. The CDR3 region has the DNA TGCGCCAGCAGCTTGGGGGGGGACAGCTACAATGAGCAGTTCTTC. The complete variable domain, with remaining parts taken from reference TRBV5-1 and TRBJ2-1, reads KAGVTQTPRYLIKTRGQQVTLSCSPISGHRSVSWYQQTPGQGLQFLFEYFSETQRNKGNFPGRFSGRQFSNSRSEMNVSTLELGDSALYLCASSLGGDSYNEQFFGPGTRLTVL.

J is TRBJ2-2 and V is TRBV4-1, with D possibly being TRBD2 (6 bases). The CDR3 consists of 11 residues. Germline V gene data show CDR1 as MGHRA and CDR2 as YSYEKL. V was cut by 8 bases and J by 5 bases, with 6 bases left in between. CDR3 coding DNA: TGCGCCAGCGGGGGGACCGGGGAGCTGTTTTTT. It codes for CASGGTGELFF.

J is TRBJ1-1 and V is TRBV5-4; D gene ambiguous. Trimming removed 3 bases from V and 6 bases from J, with 9 bases in between. CDR1 is SGHNT, CDR2 YYREEE, per germline (reference sequence). The CDR3 length is 12 residues. For the CDR3, the DNA is TGTGCCAGCAGCTCGTGGTCTGCTGAAGCTTTCTTT. Encoded protein: CASSSWSAEAFF.

J is TRBJ1-5 and V is TRBV28, with D maybe TRBD1 (5 bases). Per the germline V gene, CDR1 is MDHEN and CDR2 is SYDVKM. The CDR3 contains 15 residues. Deletions cut 3 bases from V and 2 bases from J, with 11 bases between. CDR3 DNA sequence: TGTGCCAGCAGTTTTGCCAGGGAGGGCAATCAGCCCCAGCATTTT. Amino acid sequence: CASSFAREGNQPQHF.

The chain joins TRBV4-2 to TRBJ2-5, with 9 nucleotides matching TRBD2. Per the germline V gene, CDR1 is LGHNA and CDR2 is YNFKEQ. The V and J ends lost 2 bases and 5 bases, in that order; junction bases with no gene match: 3. The CDR3 extends over 14 amino acids. This CDR3 reads CASSQIAGAETQYF. CDR3 nucleotides: TGTGCCAGCAGCCAAATAGCGGGAGCGGAGACCCAGTACTTC.

This clone was seen a handful of times. The V and J genes are TRBV2 and TRBJ1-2; 8 bases are shared with TRBD1. The CDR3 runs to 13 residues. The V segment lost 7 bases and the J segment 8 bases; nucleotides outside the gene matches: 9. Germline-derived CDR1 and CDR2 are SNHLY and FYNNEI. In nucleotides, the CDR3 is TGTGCCAGCAATACCCCGGGACAGGCGGGCTACACCTTC. Translating it yields CASNTPGQAGYTF.

The rearrangement uses TRBV7-9 and TRBJ1-1, with 7 nucleotides matching TRBD1. Germline V lookup: CDR1 SEHNR, CDR2 FQNEAQ (reference sequence). The CDR3 loop spans 15 amino acids. With V trimmed by 3 bases and J by 1 base, 5 bases remained unmatched. This chain's CDR3 is CASSLEGAGNTEAFF. Here the CDR3 DNA reads TGTGCCAGCAGCTTGGAGGGGGCCGGGAACACTGAAGCTTTCTTT.

This CDR3 reads CASSFSAQAAGELFF. In DNA, the CDR3 is TGTGCCAGCAGCTTTTCGGCCCAGGCCGCCGGGGAGCTGTTTTTT. The J gene is TRBJ2-2, the V gene TRBV5-5; no reliable D call. Trimming took 2 bases from V and 6 from J, leaving 14 bases between them. This CDR3 region has 15 residues. Germline CDR1 reads SGHKS; CDR2 reads YYEKEE (reference sequence). Full variable domain (outside the CDR3, taken from reference TRBV5-5 and TRBJ2-2): DAGVTQSPTHLIKTRGQQVTLRCSPISGHKSVSWYQQVLGQGPQFIFQYYEKEERGRGNFPDRFSARQFPNYSSELNVNALLLGDSALYLCASSFSAQAAGELFFGEGSRLTVL.

The table lists this clone with a few counts. The CDR3 DNA reads TGTGCCATCGAGAAGGGGGTACATGAGCAGTTCTTC. It is translated as CAIEKGVHEQFF. The chain links TRBV7-9 to TRBJ2-1; possibly TRBD1 for D (6 bases). V was pared by 10 bases and J by 8 bases, with 15 bases between. This CDR3 is 12 amino acids long. CDR1 is SEHNR, CDR2 FQNEAQ, per germline (reference sequence).

The V call is TRBV15, the J call TRBJ1-4, with D possibly matching TRBD1 (6 bases). V shed 1 base and J shed 6 bases, with 21 bases lying between them. This CDR3 has 18 amino acids. Germline assignment: CDR1 LNHNV and CDR2 YYDKDF (reference sequence). The CDR3 reads CATSRVARAMGAYEKLFF. CDR3 nucleotide sequence: TGTGCCACCAGCAGAGTTGCCCGTGCCATGGGGGCCTATGAAAAACTGTTTTTT.

The J gene is TRBJ2-1, the V gene TRBV7-6; the D is unclear. V lost 0 bases and J lost 2, with 2 bases in between. The CDR3 runs 13 residues. Looked up from germline, CDR1 is SGHVS and CDR2 is FNYEAQ. The chain's CDR3 is CASSLAPYNEQFF. The CDR3 DNA reads as TGTGCCAGCAGCTTAGCACCCTACAATGAGCAGTTCTTC.

The rearrangement links TRBV2 to TRBJ2-3; tentatively, D is TRBD1 (6 bases). V was cut by 1 base and J by 4 bases, with 15 bases left in between. Germline lookup yields CDR1 SNHLY and CDR2 FYNNEI. The CDR3 is made up of 16 amino acids. The DNA of the CDR3 is TGTGCCAGCAGTGAAGAAGGGGGAAGGATTTCAGATACGCAGTATTTT. Protein product: CASSEEGGRISDTQYF.

The chain uses TRBV2 and TRBJ1-4; TRBD1 matches 7 bases. Losses at the gene ends were 7 bases for V and 2 bases for J; bases not matched to a gene: 4. Germline CDR1 is SNHLY and CDR2 is FYNNEI. The CDR3 is 14 residues long. CDR3 DNA: TGTGCCAGCACCAGGGGGGGGACTAATGAAAAACTGTTTTTT. It translates to CASTRGGTNEKLFF.

This clone was picked up a small number of times. The CDR3: CASSEGGAVGEQYV. The CDR3 DNA sequence: TGTGCCAGCAGTGAAGGGGGGGCTGTGGGCGAGCAGTACGTC. J is TRBJ2-7 and V is TRBV6-1; the D call may be TRBD1 or TRBD2 (6 bases each). V lost 1 base, J lost 6 bases, and 13 bases lay in between. This CDR3 spans 14 amino acids. CDR1 and CDR2 (germline): MNHNS, SASEGT.